The 29 T cell receptor beta chains listed next were all sequenced from one sample in a study of T cell repertoires in cytomegalovirus infection. TCRdb processed the reads anew with MiXCR; each CDR3 protein has one entry. The repertoire holds 900,000 to 950,000 distinct CDR3 sequences, with approximately 31% as singletons. These receptors are not linked to any known antigen. This sample comprised cultured CD8+ T cells from PBMCs, obtained from culture after CMV antigen stimulation. The receptors derive from a human donor in good health (CMV status not recorded). Some clones in this sample may be carry-over from other donors' samples.

The V and J genes are TRBV4-2 and TRBJ1-4, with a tentative D call TRBD1 (5 bases). Trimming stripped 0 bases from V and 6 bases from J, with 20 bases between. The CDR3 runs 18 residues. Germline V lookup: CDR1 LGHNA, CDR2 YNFKEQ. The CDR3 region is CASSQDGARTARDEKLFF. The CDR3, as DNA: TGTGCCAGCAGCCAAGATGGGGCCCGGACGGCGAGGGATGAAAAACTGTTTTTT.

V is TRBV19 and J is TRBJ2-3; 12 bases match TRBD2. Trimming took 10 bases from V and 3 from J; bases not matched to a gene: 11. In germline, CDR1 is LNHDA, CDR2 SQIVND (reference sequence). The CDR3 is 16 residues long. The CDR3 coding sequence is TGTGCCACCGGACTAGCGGGACTCTCAGGGACAGATACGCAGTATTTT. This encodes CATGLAGLSGTDTQYF.

This clonotype has only a few counts. The V and J genes are TRBV20-1 and TRBJ1-2; D not certain. There are 16 residues in the CDR3. The germline V and J ends were trimmed by 0 bases and 2 bases, with 16 bases remaining between them. Germline-derived CDR1 and CDR2 are DFQATT and SNEGSKA (reference sequence). CDR3 sequence (DNA): TGCAGTGCTAGAGATGCCGAGCTACCGATAAACTATGGCTACACCTTC. Its protein is CSARDAELPINYGYTF.

In its sample, this clonotype was seen many times. The V and J genes are TRBV7-3 and TRBJ2-1; perhaps TRBD1 as D (6 bases). Germline V gene data show CDR1 as SGHTA and CDR2 as FQGTGA. The CDR3 is made up of 17 amino acids. V was shortened by 5 bases and J by 7 bases, with 24 bases between the two germline ends. The CDR3 region has the DNA TGTGCCAGCAGCGCCGGGGCCAGACAGGCCATCGGGAATGAGCAGTTCTTC. The encoded protein is CASSAGARQAIGNEQFF.

The chain recombines TRBV5-1 with TRBJ2-7; TRBD1 might be the D (6 bases). The germline V and J ends were trimmed by 4 bases and 0 bases, with 14 bases remaining between them. The CDR3 sequence is 15 residues long. Germline CDR1 reads SGHRS; CDR2 reads YFSETQ. The CDR3 nucleotides are TGCGCCAGCAGCGACGACAGGAGGAGCTCCTACGAGCAGTACTTC. As protein: CASSDDRRSSYEQYF.

The rearrangement links TRBV29-1 to TRBJ2-3, with 9 positions matching TRBD2. The V gene's germline CDR1 is SQVTM and CDR2 ANQGSEA. The CDR3 runs to 15 residues. The V segment lost 4 bases and the J segment 5 bases; nucleotides outside the gene matches: 10. The CDR3 coding sequence is TGCAGCGTTGGTTTGCTAGCGGGGAGGGGAGATACGCAGTATTTT. Translation: CSVGLLAGRGDTQYF.

This clonotype was seen a few times. The V gene is TRBV6-1, the J gene TRBJ2-6; D gene uncertain. The CDR3 is made up of 16 amino acids. Germline-derived CDR1 and CDR2 are MNHNS and SASEGT. Trimming took off 3 bases at V and 0 bases at J, with 9 bases between the two ends. The CDR3 bases are TGTGCCAGCAGTGACCCGGAGCGCTCTGGGGCCAACGTCCTGACTTTC. This gives the protein CASSDPERSGANVLTF.

This clonotype was detected a few times. The chain couples TRBV29-1 to TRBJ2-2, with D perhaps given as TRBD1 or TRBD2 (5 bases each). The V gene lost 4 bases and the J gene lost 5 bases, with 11 bases spanning the gap. There are 13 residues in the CDR3. The germline gives CDR1 SQVTM, CDR2 ANQGSEA. The CDR3 reads CSVARETTGELFF. CDR3 nucleotides: TGCAGCGTTGCCAGGGAGACAACCGGGGAGCTGTTTTTT.

The chain uses TRBV7-6 and TRBJ2-7; 10 positions match TRBD2. Trimming cost V 1 base and J 3 bases; bases outside gene matches: 6. This CDR3 has 16 residues. Germline CDR1 and CDR2: SGHVS and FNYEAQ. The chain's CDR3 is CASSLELAGNRYEQYF. CDR3 bases: TGTGCCAGCAGCTTAGAACTAGCGGGGAACCGCTACGAGCAGTACTTC.

J is TRBJ2-7 and V is TRBV20-1; 9 nucleotides agree with TRBD2. The CDR3 spans 15 residues. V trimming: 6 bases; J trimming: 9 bases; junction bases outside the gene matches: 18. Germline V CDR1 and CDR2: DFQATT, SNEGSKA (reference sequence). The CDR3 region has the DNA TGCAGTGCCGGGCGATTAGCGGGGGTAGCTGAAGGGCAGTACGTC. This translates into CSAGRLAGVAEGQYV.

This clonotype was counted only a few times. The chain carries TRBV12-3 or TRBV12-4 and TRBJ1-2; D remains ambiguous. Trimming took off 5 bases at V and 5 bases at J, with 12 bases between the two ends. The CDR3 extends over 13 amino acids. DNA for the CDR3: TGTGCCAGCAGTCCGGGCTTGGGTTATGGCTACACCTTC. Translated, it gives CASSPGLGYGYTF.

This clonotype appeared many times. The chain is built from TRBV12-3 or TRBV12-4 and TRBJ2-5; TRBD1 matches 7 bases. This CDR3 has 13 residues. V was clipped by 4 bases and J by 5 bases; unmatched bases: 4. CDR3 DNA: TGTGCCAGCAGTTCTGGGACAGCGGAGACCCAGTACTTC. As protein: CASSSGTAETQYF.

The chain is built from TRBV5-1 and TRBJ2-1, with 9 bases matching TRBD2. Germline V CDR1 and CDR2: SGHRS, YFSETQ. The J segment lost 6 bases and the V segment lost 3 bases, leaving 16 bases of the junction unmatched. The CDR3 totals 18 residues. CDR3 coding DNA: TGCGCCAGCAGCTCCACTAGTATGGGGCGGGGGGGGACCAATGAGCAGTTCTTC. Translated: CASSSTSMGRGGTNEQFF.

The rearrangement uses TRBV6-2 or TRBV6-3 and TRBJ2-2; D is uncertain. The CDR3 has 18 residues. Germline assignment: CDR1 MNHEY and CDR2 SVGEGT. The V gene lost 0 bases and the J gene lost 4 bases, with 18 bases spanning the gap. The CDR3: CASSYSRFGIDFTGELFF. DNA for the CDR3: TGTGCCAGCAGTTACTCTCGATTTGGGATAGACTTCACCGGGGAGCTGTTTTTT.

This clonotype was observed a handful of times. The chain employs TRBV29-1 and TRBJ1-2; D uncertain. The CDR3 has 13 residues. Germline CDR1 reads SQVTM; CDR2 reads ANQGSEA. V was trimmed by 1 base and J by 0 bases, leaving 6 bases between them. The CDR3 DNA is TGCAGCGTTGAAGCGAAGACTAACTATGGCTACACCTTC. This gives the protein CSVEAKTNYGYTF.

J is TRBJ2-1 and V is TRBV5-4; a possible D gene is TRBD2 (7 bases). V was shortened by 0 bases and J by 16 bases, with 14 bases between the two germline ends. This CDR3 is 12 amino acids long. CDR1 SGHNT and CDR2 YYREEE come from the germline V gene (reference sequence). CDR3 nucleotide sequence: TGTGCCAGCAGCTTGGAGGGGGGGCGCCCCTTCTTC. This codes for CASSLEGGRPFF. Full variable domain (missing parts from reference TRBV5-4 and TRBJ2-1): ETGVTQSPTHLIKTRGQQVTLRCSSQSGHNTVSWYQQALGQGPQFIFQYYREEENGRGNFPPRFSGLQFPNYSSELNVNALELDDSALYLCASSLEGGRPFFGPGTRLTVL.

This clonotype showed up just a few times. The chain combines TRBV18 with TRBJ2-7; D may correspond to TRBD1 or TRBD2 (5 bases each). This CDR3 has 16 amino acids. V lost 3 bases to trimming and J lost 0 bases, with 15 bases between them. Per germline, CDR1 KGHSH and CDR2 LQKENI. CDR3 residues: CASSPREGPFSYEQYF. CDR3 coding DNA: TGTGCCAGCTCACCGCGAGAGGGGCCTTTCTCCTACGAGCAGTACTTC. Looking up the rest from reference TRBV18 and TRBJ2-7 gives the full variable domain: NAGVMQNPRHLVRRRGQEARLRCSPMKGHSHVYWYRQLPEEGLKFMVYLQKENIIDESGMPKERFSAEFPKEGPSILRIQQVVRGDSAAYFCASSPREGPFSYEQYFGPGTRLTVT.

This clonotype occurred a few times. The chain couples TRBV6-1 to TRBJ1-1; the D is unclear. CDR1 and CDR2 (germline): MNHNS, SASEGT. The germline V and J ends were trimmed by 2 bases and 5 bases, with 9 bases remaining between them. The CDR3 contains 13 residues. The CDR3 spells CASSEKGWTEAFF. In nucleotides, the CDR3 is TGTGCCAGCAGTGAAAAGGGATGGACTGAAGCTTTCTTT.

This clonotype was detected ten times or more. V usage is TRBV6-5 and J usage is TRBJ2-5, with D uncertain. The germline CDR1 and CDR2 sequences are MNHEY and SVGAGI. V shed 4 bases and J shed 1 base, with 10 bases lying between them. CDR3 length: 14 amino acids. CDR3 region: CASSSPVAQETQYF. The CDR3, as DNA: TGTGCCAGCAGTTCCCCGGTGGCCCAAGAGACCCAGTACTTC.

This clonotype was recorded many times. The V call is TRBV7-2, the J call TRBJ1-5, with D possibly TRBD1 on 5 matching bases. The germline gives CDR1 SGHTA, CDR2 FQGNSA. The CDR3 is 13 amino acids. V was cut by 4 bases and J by 7 bases, with 11 bases left in between. CDR3 bases: TGTGCCAGCAGCTCGCAGGGTTTCCAGCCCCAGCATTTT. It specifies CASSSQGFQPQHF. The full variable domain, with the rest looked up from reference TRBV7-2 and TRBJ1-5, is GAGVSQSPSNKVTEKGKDVELRCDPISGHTALYWYRQSLGQGLEFLIYFQGNSAPDKSGLPSDRFSAERTGGSVSTLTIQRTQQEDSAVYLCASSSQGFQPQHFGDGTRLSIL.

In its sample, this clonotype was seen many times. The J gene is TRBJ2-1, the V gene TRBV7-2; 12 bases are a match to TRBD2. CDR1 SGHTA and CDR2 FQGNSA come from the germline V gene. CDR3 size: 15 residues. V dropped 3 bases and J dropped 9; count of bases not matched to a gene: 6. The CDR3 DNA is TGTGCCAGCAGCTTTATTCCTAGCGGGGGGGCTGAGCAGTTCTTC. The encoded protein is CASSFIPSGGAEQFF. The whole variable domain, remainder taken from reference TRBV7-2 and TRBJ2-1, is GAGVSQSPSNKVTEKGKDVELRCDPISGHTALYWYRQSLGQGLEFLIYFQGNSAPDKSGLPSDRFSAERTGGSVSTLTIQRTQQEDSAVYLCASSFIPSGGAEQFFGPGTRLTVL.

At least ten counts were recorded for this clonotype. The chain has TRBV13 and TRBJ1-2, with a possible D match to TRBD1 (6 bases). V lost 6 bases to trimming and J lost 7 bases, with 21 bases between them. The CDR3 covers 15 residues. The V gene's germline CDR1 is PRHDT and CDR2 FYEKMQ (reference sequence). CDR3 sequence (DNA): TGTGCCAGCAGTCCGGGCCGGGGGCGTAGGAGTGGCTACACCTTC. It is translated as CASSPGRGRRSGYTF. The full variable domain, its missing parts supplied by reference TRBV13 and TRBJ1-2, is AAGVIQSPRHLIKEKRETATLKCYPIPRHDTVYWYQQGPGQDPQFLISFYEKMQSDKGSIPDRFSAQQFSDYHSELNMSSLELGDSALYFCASSPGRGRRSGYTFGSGTRLTVV.

This chain uses TRBV6-1 with TRBJ2-2; the D is unclear. Germline values: CDR1 MNHNS, CDR2 SASEGT. The CDR3 contains 15 residues. Trimming left V 2 bases short and J 2 bases short, with 9 bases between. The CDR3 protein is CASSELSGNTGELFF. CDR3 in DNA: TGTGCCAGCAGTGAACTGTCGGGCAACACCGGGGAGCTGTTTTTT.

This clonotype was seen ten or more times. This chain connects TRBV7-8 to TRBJ2-3; D gene unclear. Germline loops: CDR1 SGHVS, CDR2 FQNEAQ. The CDR3 loop spans 12 amino acids. Trimming removed 0 bases from V and 12 bases from J, with 10 bases in between. The CDR3 DNA follows: TGTGCCAGCAGCTTAGCCCATGACCATCAGTATTTT. Protein product: CASSLAHDHQYF.

The CDR3 spells CASSSPLRTGSETQYF. DNA for the CDR3: TGTGCCAGCAGTTCCCCCCTCAGGACGGGGTCAGAGACCCAGTACTTC. The chain links TRBV28 to TRBJ2-5, with D possibly TRBD2 on 5 matching bases. Trimming removed 4 bases from V and 4 bases from J, with 19 bases in between. This CDR3 contains 16 residues. Germline CDR1 and CDR2: MDHEN and SYDVKM.

The DNA of the CDR3 is TGTGCCAGCAGCTTAGGATACACACAGACAATTGACAATCAGCCCCAGCATTTT. It specifies CASSLGYTQTIDNQPQHF. The rearrangement links TRBV5-8 to TRBJ1-5; no firm D call. Germline CDR1 SGHTS, CDR2 YDEGEE. The CDR3 sequence is 18 residues long. V lost 2 bases, J lost 3 bases, and 21 bases lay in between.

The J gene is TRBJ2-1, the V gene TRBV9; D might be TRBD1 (5 bases). The V gene's germline CDR1 is SGDLS and CDR2 YYNGEE. The CDR3 is 14 amino acids. V lost 7 bases and J 6 bases, leaving 17 bases between the germline ends. The CDR3 reads CASGEEQVFNEQFF. The DNA of the CDR3 is TGTGCCAGCGGAGAAGAACAGGTATTCAATGAGCAGTTCTTC. The entire variable domain, with the rest obtained from reference TRBV9 and TRBJ2-1, is as follows: DSGVTQTPKHLITATGQRVTLRCSPRSGDLSVYWYQQSLDQGLQFLIQYYNGEERAKGNILERFSAQQFPDLHSELNLSSLELGDSALYFCASGEEQVFNEQFFGPGTRLTVL.

The chain is built from TRBV9 and TRBJ2-3; weak D call: TRBD2 (6 bases). Trimming removed 5 bases from V and 4 bases from J, with 8 bases in between. The CDR3 is 12 amino acids. Germline V lookup: CDR1 SGDLS, CDR2 YYNGEE. The CDR3 loop is CASSGTSDTQYF. CDR3 DNA: TGTGCCAGCAGTGGGACTTCAGATACGCAGTATTTT.

This clonotype was seen more than once but under ten times. The rearrangement links TRBV7-6 to TRBJ1-1; D is uncertain. CDR3 length: 13 residues. Germline assignment: CDR1 SGHVS and CDR2 FNYEAQ. Trimming took off 6 bases at V and 6 bases at J, with 14 bases between the two ends. In nucleotides, the CDR3 is TGTGCCAGCAGGGAGTCAGTGGGGTCTGAAGCTTTCTTT. This codes for CASRESVGSEAFF.